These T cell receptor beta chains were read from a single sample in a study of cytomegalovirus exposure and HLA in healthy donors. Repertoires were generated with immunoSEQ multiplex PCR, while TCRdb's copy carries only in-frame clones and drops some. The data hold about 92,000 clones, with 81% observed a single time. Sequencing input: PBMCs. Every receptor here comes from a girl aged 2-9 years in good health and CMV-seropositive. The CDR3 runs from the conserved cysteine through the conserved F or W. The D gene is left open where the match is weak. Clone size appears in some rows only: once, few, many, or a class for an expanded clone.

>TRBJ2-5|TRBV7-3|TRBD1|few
TGTGCCAGCAGCCCGGGTTTACAGGGGGAAGGGGAGACCCAGTACTTC
CASSPGLQGEGETQYF
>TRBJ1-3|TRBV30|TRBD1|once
TGTGCCTGGAGTGTACCAGGGGGTGGAAACACCATATATTTT
CAWSVPGGGNTIYF
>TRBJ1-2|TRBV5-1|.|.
TGCGCCAGCAGTGTGGACACTTATGGCTACACCTTC
CASSVDTYGYTF
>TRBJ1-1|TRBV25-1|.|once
TGTGCCAGCAGTGAATCGACGCTCAGGGGTACTGAAGCTTTCTTT
CASSESTLRGTEAFF
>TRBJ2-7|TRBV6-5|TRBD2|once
TGTGCCAGCAGGAAAACTAGCGGGACCTACGAGCAGTACTTC
CASRKTSGTYEQYF
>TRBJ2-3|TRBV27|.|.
TGTGCCAGCAGTCCCGTAGGCACAGATACGCAGTATTTT
CASSPVGTDTQYF
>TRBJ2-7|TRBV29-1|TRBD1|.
TGCAGCGTTGAAATTTCAGGACAGGGTTACGAGCAGTACTTC
CSVEISGQGYEQYF
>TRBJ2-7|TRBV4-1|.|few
TGCGCCAGCAGCCAGGGGCTAGAGCAGTACTTC
CASSQGLEQYF
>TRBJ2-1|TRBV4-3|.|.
TGCGCCAGCAGCCAAGATTTGGGACTCCTCTCCTACAATGAGCAGTTCTTC
CASSQDLGLLSYNEQFF
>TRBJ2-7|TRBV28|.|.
TGTGCCAGCAGTCCGCGGACAGAGAACGAGCAGTACTTC
CASSPRTENEQYF
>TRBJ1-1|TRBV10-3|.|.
TGTGCCATCAGGAGTGTACGGACAGAGGCTTTCTTT
CAIRSVRTEAFF
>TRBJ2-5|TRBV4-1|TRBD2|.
TGCGCCAGCAGCCGGGCGGTTGGGCGGGAGGTCCCAGAGACCCAGTACTTC
CASSRAVGREVPETQYF